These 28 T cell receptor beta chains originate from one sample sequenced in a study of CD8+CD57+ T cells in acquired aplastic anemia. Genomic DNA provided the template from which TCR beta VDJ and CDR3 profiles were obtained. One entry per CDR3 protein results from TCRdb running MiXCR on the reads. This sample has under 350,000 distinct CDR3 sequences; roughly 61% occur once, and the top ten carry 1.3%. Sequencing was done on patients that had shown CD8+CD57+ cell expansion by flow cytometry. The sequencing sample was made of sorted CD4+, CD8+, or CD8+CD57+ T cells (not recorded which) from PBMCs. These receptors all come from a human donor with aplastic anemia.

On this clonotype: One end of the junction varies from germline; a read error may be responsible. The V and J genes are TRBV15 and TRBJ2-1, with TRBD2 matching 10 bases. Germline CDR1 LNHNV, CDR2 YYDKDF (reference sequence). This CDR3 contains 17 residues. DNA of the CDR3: TGTGCCACCAGCAGAGATGGGCGGACTAGCGGCTACAATGAGCAGTCCTTC. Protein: CATSRDGRTSGYNEQSF.

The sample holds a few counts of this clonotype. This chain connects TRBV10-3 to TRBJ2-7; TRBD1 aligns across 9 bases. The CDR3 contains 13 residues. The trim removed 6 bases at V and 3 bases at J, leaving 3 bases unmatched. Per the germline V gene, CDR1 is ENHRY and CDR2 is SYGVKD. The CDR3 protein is CAISQGQGYEQYF. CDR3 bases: TGTGCCATCAGCCAGGGACAGGGCTACGAGCAGTACTTC.

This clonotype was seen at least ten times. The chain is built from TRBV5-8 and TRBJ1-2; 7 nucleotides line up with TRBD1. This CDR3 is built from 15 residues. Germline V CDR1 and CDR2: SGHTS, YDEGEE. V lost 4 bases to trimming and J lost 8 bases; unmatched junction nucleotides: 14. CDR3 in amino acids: CASSGRRDSQSGYTF. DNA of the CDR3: TGTGCCAGCAGCGGACGTCGGGACAGCCAGTCCGGCTACACCTTC.

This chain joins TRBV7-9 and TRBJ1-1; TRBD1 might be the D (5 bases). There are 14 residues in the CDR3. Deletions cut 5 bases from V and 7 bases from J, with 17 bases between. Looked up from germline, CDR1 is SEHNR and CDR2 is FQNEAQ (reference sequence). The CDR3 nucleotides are TGTGCCAGCAGCCAATCAGGGCCAACAAATGAAGCTTTCTTT. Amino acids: CASSQSGPTNEAFF.

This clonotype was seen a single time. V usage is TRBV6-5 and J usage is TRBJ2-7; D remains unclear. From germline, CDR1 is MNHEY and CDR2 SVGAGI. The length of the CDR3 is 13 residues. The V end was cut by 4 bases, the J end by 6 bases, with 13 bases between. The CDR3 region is CASSLVVGGEQYF. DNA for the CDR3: TGTGCCAGCAGTTTAGTTGTTGGTGGCGAGCAGTACTTC.

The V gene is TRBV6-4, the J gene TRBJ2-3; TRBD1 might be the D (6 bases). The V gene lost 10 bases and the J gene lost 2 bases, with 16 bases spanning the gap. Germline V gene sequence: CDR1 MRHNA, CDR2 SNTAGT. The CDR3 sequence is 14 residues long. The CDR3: CAISPGQNTDTQYF. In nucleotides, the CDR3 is TGTGCCATCAGCCCCGGACAGAACACAGATACGCAGTATTTT.

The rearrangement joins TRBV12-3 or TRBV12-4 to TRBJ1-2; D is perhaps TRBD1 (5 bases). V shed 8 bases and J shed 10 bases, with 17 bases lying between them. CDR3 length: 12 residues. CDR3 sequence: CASLYGGVFYTF. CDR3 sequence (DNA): TGTGCCAGCCTCTACGGGGGAGTATTCTACACCTTC.

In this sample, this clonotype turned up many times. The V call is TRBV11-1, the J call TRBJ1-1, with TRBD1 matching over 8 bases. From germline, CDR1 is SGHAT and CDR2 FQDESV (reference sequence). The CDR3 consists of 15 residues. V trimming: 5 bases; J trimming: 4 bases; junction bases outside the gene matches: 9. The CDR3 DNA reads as TGTGCCAGCAGCCCAAAACAGGGGGGTAGCACTGAAGCTTTCTTT. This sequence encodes CASSPKQGGSTEAFF.

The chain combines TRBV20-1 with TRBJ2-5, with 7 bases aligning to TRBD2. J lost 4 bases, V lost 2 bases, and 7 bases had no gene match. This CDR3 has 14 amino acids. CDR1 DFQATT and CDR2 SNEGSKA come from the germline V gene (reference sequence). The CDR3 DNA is TGCAGTGCTAGACCCGGGGGGAGGGGAGAGACCCAGTACTTC. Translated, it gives CSARPGGRGETQYF.

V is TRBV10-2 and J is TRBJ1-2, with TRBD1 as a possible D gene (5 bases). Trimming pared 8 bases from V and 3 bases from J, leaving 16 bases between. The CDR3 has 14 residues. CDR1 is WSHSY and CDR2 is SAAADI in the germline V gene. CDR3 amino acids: CASSERGDDYGYTF. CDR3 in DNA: TGCGCCAGCTCCGAGCGGGGGGACGACTATGGCTACACCTTC.

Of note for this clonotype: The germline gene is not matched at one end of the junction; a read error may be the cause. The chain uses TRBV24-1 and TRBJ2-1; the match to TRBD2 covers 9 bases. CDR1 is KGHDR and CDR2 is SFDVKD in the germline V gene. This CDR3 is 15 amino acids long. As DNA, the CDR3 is TGCGCCAGCAGTTCCCAGATAGCGGGAGTTTCTGAGCAGTTCTTC. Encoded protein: CASSSQIAGVSEQFF.

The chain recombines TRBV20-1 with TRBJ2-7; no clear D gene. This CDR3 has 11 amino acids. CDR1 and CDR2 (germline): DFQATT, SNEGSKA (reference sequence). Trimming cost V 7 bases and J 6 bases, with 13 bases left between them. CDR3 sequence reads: CSVQLPSEQYF. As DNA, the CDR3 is TGCAGTGTGCAGCTCCCCTCCGAGCAGTACTTC.

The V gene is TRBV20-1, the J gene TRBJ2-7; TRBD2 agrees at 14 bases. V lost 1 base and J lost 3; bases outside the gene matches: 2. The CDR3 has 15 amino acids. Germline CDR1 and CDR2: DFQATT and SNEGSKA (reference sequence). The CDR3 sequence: CSARGGLAGDYEQYF. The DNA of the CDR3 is TGCAGTGCTAGAGGGGGACTAGCGGGAGACTACGAGCAGTACTTC.

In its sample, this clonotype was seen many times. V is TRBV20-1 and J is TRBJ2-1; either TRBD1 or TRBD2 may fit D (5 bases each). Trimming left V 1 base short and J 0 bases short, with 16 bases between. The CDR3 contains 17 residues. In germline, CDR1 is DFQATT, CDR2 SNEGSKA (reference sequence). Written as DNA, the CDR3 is TGCAGTGCTAGAGGGGGGTGGGGTTCTAGCTCCTACAATGAGCAGTTCTTC. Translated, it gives CSARGGWGSSSYNEQFF.

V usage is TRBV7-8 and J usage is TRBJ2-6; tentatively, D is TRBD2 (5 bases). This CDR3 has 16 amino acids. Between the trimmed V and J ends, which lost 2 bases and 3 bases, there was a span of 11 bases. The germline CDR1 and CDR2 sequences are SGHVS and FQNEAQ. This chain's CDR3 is CASSLTGIGGANVLTF. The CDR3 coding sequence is TGTGCCAGCAGCTTAACGGGGATCGGTGGGGCCAACGTCCTGACTTTC. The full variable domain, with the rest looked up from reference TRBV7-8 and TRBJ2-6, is GAGVSQSPRYKVAKRGQDVALRCDPISGHVSLFWYQQALGQGPEFLTYFQNEAQLDKSGLPSDRFFAERPEGSVSTLKIQRTQQEDSAVYLCASSLTGIGGANVLTFGAGSRLTVL.

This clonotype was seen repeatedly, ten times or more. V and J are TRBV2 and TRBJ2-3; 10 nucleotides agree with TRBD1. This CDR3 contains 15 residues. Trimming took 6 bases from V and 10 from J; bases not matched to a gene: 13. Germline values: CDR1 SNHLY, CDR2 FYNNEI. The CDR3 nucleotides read TGTGCCAGCAGAGCCGGGACAGGGGCCTTTGCAGCGCAGTATTTT. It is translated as CASRAGTGAFAAQYF.

DNA of the CDR3: TGCAGTGCTACAGGGTCTAGCGATTACTCCTACAATGAGCAGTTCTTC. It translates to CSATGSSDYSYNEQFF. J is TRBJ2-1 and V is TRBV20-1, with TRBD2 as a possible D gene (6 bases). The CDR3 spans 16 residues. Germline V gene data show CDR1 as DFQATT and CDR2 as SNEGSKA (reference sequence). V shed 4 bases and J shed 0 bases, with 16 bases lying between them.

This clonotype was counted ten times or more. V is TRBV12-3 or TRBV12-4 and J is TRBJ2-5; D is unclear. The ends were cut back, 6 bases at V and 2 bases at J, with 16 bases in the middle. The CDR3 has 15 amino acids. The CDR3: CASRISLGPQETQYF. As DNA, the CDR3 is TGTGCCAGCAGAATCTCACTCGGACCTCAAGAGACCCAGTACTTC.

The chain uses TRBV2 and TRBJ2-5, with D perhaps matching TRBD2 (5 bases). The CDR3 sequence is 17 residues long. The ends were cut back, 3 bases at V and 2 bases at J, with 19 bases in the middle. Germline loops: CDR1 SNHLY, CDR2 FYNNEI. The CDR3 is CASSDLFLASGQETQYF. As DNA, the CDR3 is TGTGCCAGCAGTGATCTCTTCTTAGCAAGCGGACAAGAGACCCAGTACTTC.

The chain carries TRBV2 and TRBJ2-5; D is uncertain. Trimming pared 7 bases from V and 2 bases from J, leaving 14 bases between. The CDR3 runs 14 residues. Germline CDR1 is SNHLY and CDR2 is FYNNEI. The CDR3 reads CASKESRYQETQYF. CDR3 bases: TGTGCCAGCAAGGAATCTCGCTATCAAGAGACCCAGTACTTC. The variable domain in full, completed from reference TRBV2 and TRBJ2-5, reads EPEVTQTPSHQVTQMGQEVILRCVPISNHLYFYWYRQILGQKVEFLVSFYNNEISEKSEIFDDQFSVERPDGSNFTLKIRSTKLEDSAMYFCASKESRYQETQYFGPGTRLLVL.

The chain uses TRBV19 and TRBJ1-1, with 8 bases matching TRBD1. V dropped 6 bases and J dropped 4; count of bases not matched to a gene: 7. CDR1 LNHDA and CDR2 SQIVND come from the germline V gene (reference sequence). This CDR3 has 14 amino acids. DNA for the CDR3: TGTGCCAGTAGCTCAGGGGGCGAGAGCACTGAAGCTTTCTTT. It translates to CASSSGGESTEAFF.

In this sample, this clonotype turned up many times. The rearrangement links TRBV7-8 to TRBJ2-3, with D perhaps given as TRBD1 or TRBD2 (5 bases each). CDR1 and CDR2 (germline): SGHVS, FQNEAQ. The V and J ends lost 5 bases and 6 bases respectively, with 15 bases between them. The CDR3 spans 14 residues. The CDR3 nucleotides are TGTGCCAGCAGCCTAGGAATCGGGGCCGATACGCAGTATTTT. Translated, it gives CASSLGIGADTQYF.

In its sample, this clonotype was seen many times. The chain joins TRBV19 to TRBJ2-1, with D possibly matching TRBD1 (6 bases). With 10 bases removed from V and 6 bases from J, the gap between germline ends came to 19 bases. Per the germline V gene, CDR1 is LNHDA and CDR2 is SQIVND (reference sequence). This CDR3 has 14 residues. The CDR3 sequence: CATSENRDTNEQFF. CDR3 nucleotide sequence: TGTGCCACCTCCGAAAACAGGGACACCAATGAGCAGTTCTTC.

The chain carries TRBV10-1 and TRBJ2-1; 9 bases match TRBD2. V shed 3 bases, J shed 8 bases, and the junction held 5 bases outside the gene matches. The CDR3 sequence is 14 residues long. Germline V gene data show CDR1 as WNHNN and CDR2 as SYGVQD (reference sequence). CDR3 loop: CASSDSGGKDEQFF. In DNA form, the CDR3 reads TGCGCCAGCAGTGACAGCGGGGGGAAGGATGAGCAGTTCTTC.

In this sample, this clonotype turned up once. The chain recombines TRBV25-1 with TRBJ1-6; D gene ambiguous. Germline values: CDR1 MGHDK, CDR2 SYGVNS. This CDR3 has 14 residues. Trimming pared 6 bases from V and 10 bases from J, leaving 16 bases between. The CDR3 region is CASRYSYNGSPLHF. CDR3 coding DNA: TGTGCCAGCAGATATTCGTATAATGGATCACCCCTCCACTTT. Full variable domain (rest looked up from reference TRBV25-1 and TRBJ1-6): EADIYQTPRYLVIGTGKKITLECSQTMGHDKMYWYQQDPGMELHLIHYSYGVNSTEKGDLSSESTVSRIRTEHFPLTLESARPSHTSQYLCASRYSYNGSPLHFGNGTRLTVT.

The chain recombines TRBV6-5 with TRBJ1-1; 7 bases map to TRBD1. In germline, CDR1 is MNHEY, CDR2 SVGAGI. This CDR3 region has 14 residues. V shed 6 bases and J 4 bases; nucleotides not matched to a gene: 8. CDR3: CASRASPGGTEAFF. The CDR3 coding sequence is TGTGCCAGCAGGGCATCTCCAGGGGGCACTGAAGCTTTCTTT.

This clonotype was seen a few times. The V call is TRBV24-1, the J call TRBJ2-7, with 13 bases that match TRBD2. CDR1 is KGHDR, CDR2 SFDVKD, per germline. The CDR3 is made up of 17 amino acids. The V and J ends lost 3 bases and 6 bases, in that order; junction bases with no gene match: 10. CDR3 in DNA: TGTGCCACCAGTGATACCCGGACTAGCGGGAGCGTGGGCGAGCAGTACTTC. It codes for CATSDTRTSGSVGEQYF.

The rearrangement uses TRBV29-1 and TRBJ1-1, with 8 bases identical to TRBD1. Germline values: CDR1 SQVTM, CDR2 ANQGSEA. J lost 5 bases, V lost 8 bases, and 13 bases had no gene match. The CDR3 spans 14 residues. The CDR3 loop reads CSSYQGQGRTEAFF. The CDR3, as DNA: TGCAGCAGTTACCAAGGACAGGGACGGACTGAAGCTTTCTTT.